This T cell receptor beta chain was sequenced in a study of breast tumors, draining lymph nodes, adjacent tissues. The V gene lost 0 bases and the J gene lost 7 bases, with 22 bases spanning the gap. Looked up from germline, CDR1 is SGDLS and CDR2 is YYNGEE. The CDR3 is 17 residues long. Samples came from axillary lymph nodes draining the breast cancer. TCRdb analysed the multiplex PCR reads with MiXCR anew, one entry per CDR3 protein. This sample has around 190,000 distinct CDR3 sequences; about 30% occur once, and the top ten carry roughly 4.3%. Study-wide points: Tumor T cell lymph node origin was a supported hypothesis, not proven. Tumor repertoires ranked between lymph nodes and nontumor tissue in diversity, with V and J gene preferences. Findings are consistent with lymph node origin and intratumoral expansion of most tumor T cells.

This clonotype was counted ten times or more. Its specificity is not known. Sequenced input: axillary lymph node tissue. The source of this sequence is a female donor with breast cancer. Some clones in this sample may be carry-over from other donors' samples. The genes are TRBV9 and TRBJ1-2, with TRBD1 as a possible D gene (6 bases). CDR3 protein: CASSVDSTDRLRAGYTF. In DNA form, the CDR3 reads TGTGCCAGCAGCGTAGACTCCACGGACAGACTTAGGGCTGGCTACACCTTC.